This entry concerns a single T cell receptor beta chain. What it binds is not known. This entry comes from a study of OX40 agonist ivuxolimab in advanced cancers. Study results and caveats: There were, on average, more expanded clones in CD8+ T cells than in CD4+.

The method was immunoSEQ multiplex PCR; TCRdb's version includes in-frame clones alone and lacks a portion of them. The sample includes some 70,000 clones, 75% to 90% of them seen just once. Trimming took 5 bases from V and 1 from J; bases not matched to a gene: 4. CDR1 and CDR2 from the germline V gene are MNHEY and SVGAGI. This CDR3 region has 14 residues. This material consisted of CD4+ or CD8+ T cells sorted from blood, taken in a trial of the OX40 agonist ivuxolimab. V gene TRBV6-5 combines with J gene TRBJ2-5; 7 nucleotides match TRBD1. This receptor was taken from an adult with an advanced solid tumor such as melanoma, head and neck, liver or kidney cancer. The CDR3: CASSQGQIQETQYF. DNA of the CDR3: TGTGCCAGCAGTCAGGGACAGATCCAAGAGACCCAGTACTTC.